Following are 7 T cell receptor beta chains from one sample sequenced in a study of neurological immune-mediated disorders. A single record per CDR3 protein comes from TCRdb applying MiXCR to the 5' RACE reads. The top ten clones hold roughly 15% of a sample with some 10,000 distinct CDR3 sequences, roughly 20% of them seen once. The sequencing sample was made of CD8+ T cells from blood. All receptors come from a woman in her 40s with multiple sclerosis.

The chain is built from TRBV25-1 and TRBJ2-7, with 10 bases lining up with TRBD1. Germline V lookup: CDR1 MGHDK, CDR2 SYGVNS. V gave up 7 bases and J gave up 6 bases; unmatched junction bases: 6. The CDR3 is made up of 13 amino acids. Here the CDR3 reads CASKGTGDSEQYF. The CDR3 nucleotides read TGTGCCAGCAAGGGGACAGGGGATAGCGAGCAGTACTTC.

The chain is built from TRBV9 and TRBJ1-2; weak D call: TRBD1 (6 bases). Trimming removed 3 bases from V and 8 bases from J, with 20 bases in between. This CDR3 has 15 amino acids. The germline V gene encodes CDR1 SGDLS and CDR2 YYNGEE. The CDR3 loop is CASSGPVGGAGGYTF. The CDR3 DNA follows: TGTGCCAGCAGCGGTCCGGTAGGGGGGGCTGGGGGCTACACCTTC.

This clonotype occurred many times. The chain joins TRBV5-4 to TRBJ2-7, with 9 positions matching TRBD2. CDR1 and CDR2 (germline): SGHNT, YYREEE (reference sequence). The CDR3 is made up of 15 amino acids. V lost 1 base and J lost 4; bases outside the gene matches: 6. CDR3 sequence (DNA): TGTGCCAGCAGCTTGAAGGTAGCGGGGGATTACGAGCAGTACTTC. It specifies CASSLKVAGDYEQYF.

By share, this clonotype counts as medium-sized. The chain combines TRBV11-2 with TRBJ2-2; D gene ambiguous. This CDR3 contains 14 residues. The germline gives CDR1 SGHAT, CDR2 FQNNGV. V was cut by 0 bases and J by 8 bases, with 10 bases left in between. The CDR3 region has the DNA TGTGCCAGCAGCTTAGACCACGCAGGTGGGGAGCTGTTTTTT. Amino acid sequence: CASSLDHAGGELFF.

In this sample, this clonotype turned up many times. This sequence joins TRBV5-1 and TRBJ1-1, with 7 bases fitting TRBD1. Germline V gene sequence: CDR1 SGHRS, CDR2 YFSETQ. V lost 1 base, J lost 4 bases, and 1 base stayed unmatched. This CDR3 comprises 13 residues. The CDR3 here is CASSLTGATEAFF. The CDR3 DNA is TGCGCCAGCAGCTTGACAGGGGCCACTGAAGCTTTCTTT.

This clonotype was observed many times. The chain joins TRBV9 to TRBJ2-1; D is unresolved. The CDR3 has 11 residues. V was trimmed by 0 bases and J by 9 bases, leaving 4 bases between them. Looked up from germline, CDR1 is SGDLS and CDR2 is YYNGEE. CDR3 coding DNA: TGTGCCAGCAGCGTAGTTGGTGAGCAGTTCTTC. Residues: CASSVVGEQFF.

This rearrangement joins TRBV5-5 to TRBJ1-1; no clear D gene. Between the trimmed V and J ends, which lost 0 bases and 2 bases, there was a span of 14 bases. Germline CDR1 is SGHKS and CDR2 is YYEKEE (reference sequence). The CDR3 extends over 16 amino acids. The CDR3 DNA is TGTGCCAGCAGCTTGGCCGTACGGACGGGCAACACTGAAGCTTTCTTT. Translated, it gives CASSLAVRTGNTEAFF.